What follows are 15 T cell receptor beta chains derived from one specimen sequenced in a study of tumor and adjacent non-tumor tissue in lung cancer. A modified ARM-PCR protocol with three rounds of nested PCR amplified TCRbeta. Via MiXCR, TCRdb re-called the multiplex PCR reads, giving one row per CDR3 protein. This sample has about 100,000 distinct CDR3 sequences, with roughly 60% found just once. RNA was extracted from bulk tissue without any cell sorting. More than 3 cm separated this lung sample from the edge of the tumor. Specimen: distant non-tumor lung tissue. Receptors originate from a man aged 25-45 years with non-small cell lung cancer.

Points on this clonotype: This may arise from a read error, as a much more abundant clone is one base away. The chain joins TRBV5-4 to TRBJ2-1, with 14 bases aligning to TRBD2. The CDR3 length is 15 residues. Per germline, CDR1 SGHNT and CDR2 YYREEE (reference sequence). With V trimmed by 6 bases and J by 6 bases, 5 bases remained unmatched. The DNA for the CDR3 is TGTGCCAGCAACCAGGGACTAGCGGGAGTCAATGAGCAGTTCTTC. Its protein is CASNQGLAGVNEQFF. The whole variable domain, filled in from reference TRBV5-4 and TRBJ2-1, reads ETGVTQSPTHLIKTRGQQVTLRCSSQSGHNTVSWYQQALGQGPQFIFQYYREEENGRGNFPPRFSGLQFPNYSSELNVNALELDDSALYLCASNQGLAGVNEQFFGPGTRLTVL.

With regard to this clonotype: A junction end diverges from the germline sequence, so it may reflect a read error. The rearrangement uses TRBV12-3 or TRBV12-4 and TRBJ2-2, with TRBD2 matching over 13 bases. The CDR3 consists of 15 residues. CDR3 sequence (DNA): TGTGCCAGCAGGATACTAGCGGGAGGGACCGGGGAGCTGTTTTTC. Protein product: CASRILAGGTGELFF.

This clonotype was seen only a few times. A single base separates this from a much larger clone, so it may be a read error. J is TRBJ1-1 and V is TRBV20-1; D is unresolved. Trimming removed 3 bases from V and 0 bases from J, with 11 bases in between. CDR3 length equals 14 residues. From germline, CDR1 is DFQATT and CDR2 SNEGSKA (reference sequence). Here the CDR3 reads CSARRRRLNTEAFF. CDR3 bases: TGCAGTGCTAGGAGGAGACGGCTGAACACTGAAGCTTTCTTT.

Turning to this clonotype: This likely comes from a read error, as the CDR3 has no conserved phenylalanine or tryptophan at its end. The rearrangement links TRBV4-1 to TRBJ1-1; D gene uncertain. CDR3 size: 16 residues. The V gene's germline CDR1 is MGHRA and CDR2 YSYEKL. As DNA, the CDR3 is TGCGCCAGCAGCCAAGATATCTACATGGGAGGCACTGAGGCTTTCGTT. Translating it yields CASSQDIYMGGTEAFV.

This clonotype was detected only a few times. This sequence joins TRBV6-1 and TRBJ2-6; 9 bases fit TRBD1. V lost 4 bases and J lost 2; bases outside the gene matches: 3. The CDR3 runs to 16 residues. In germline, CDR1 is MNHNS, CDR2 SASEGT. In nucleotides, the CDR3 is TGTGCCAGCAGTGTAACAGGGGGCGCTGGGGCCAACGTCCTGACTTTC. Its protein product is CASSVTGGAGANVLTF.

V is TRBV5-1 and J is TRBJ2-1, with D unresolved. Germline V gene data show CDR1 as SGHRS and CDR2 as YFSETQ. Trimming shortened V by 4 bases and J by 6 bases, and 14 bases separated the two germline ends. This CDR3 has 14 residues. In DNA, the CDR3 is TGCGCCAGCAGCCAACAGTGGGCGGTCAATGAGCAGTTCTTC. Amino acids: CASSQQWAVNEQFF.

The table lists this clonotype with a few counts. This may be a read error: a much more frequent sequence differs by one nucleotide. This sequence joins TRBV4-1 and TRBJ1-1; D remains ambiguous. This CDR3 is built from 14 residues. Germline V gene lookup returns CDR1 MGHRA and CDR2 YSYEKL. The CDR3 loop is CAGSDDTQNTEAFF. CDR3 DNA: TGCGCCGGCAGCGATGACACTCAGAACACTGAAGCTTTCTTT.

With respect to this clonotype: At one of its ends the junction is not consistent with the germline gene, which may arise from a read error. The CDR3 nucleotides read TGTGCCAGCAGTAATCCGCGAGTGGGGAGCTCCTACAATGAACAGCTCTTC. Translated: CASSNPRVGSSYNEQLF. The chain employs TRBV28 and TRBJ2-1; possible D gene TRBD2, 5 bases. Germline-derived CDR1 and CDR2 are MDHEN and SYDVKM. This CDR3 is 17 amino acids long.

Remarks on this clonotype: An end of the junction does not agree with germline; a read error may underlie this. This chain links TRBV12-3 or TRBV12-4 with TRBJ2-7; D might be TRBD1 or TRBD2, each matching 5 bases. The CDR3 consists of 14 residues. The CDR3 sequence is CANSMGVPPYEQYF. The CDR3 nucleotides are TGTGCCAACAGTATGGGGGTGCCCCCCTACGAGCAGTACTTC.

About this clonotype: The junction departs from germline at one end; a sequencing error may be responsible. CDR3 residues: CASNLAPTDYKQYF. The CDR3 nucleotides read TGTGCCAGCAACTTAGCCCCGACTGACTACAAGCAGTACTTC. The V gene is TRBV11-1, the J gene TRBJ2-7; maybe TRBD2 (5 bases). From germline, CDR1 is SGHAT and CDR2 FQDESV (reference sequence). This CDR3 has 14 residues.

This clonotype came up a few times. This rearrangement joins TRBV5-1 to TRBJ2-5, with D possibly called TRBD1 or TRBD2 (5 bases each). The germline CDR1 and CDR2 sequences are SGHRS and YFSETQ. The CDR3 sequence is 15 residues long. Trimming cost V 4 bases and J 2 bases, with 15 bases left between them. The CDR3 nucleotides read TGCGCCAGCAGCCCGACAGCGGCAAGACAAGAGACCCAGTACTTC. Its translation: CASSPTAARQETQYF.

This clonotype occurred once. The CDR3 does not end in the conserved phenylalanine or tryptophan, so this is likely a read error. The chain links TRBV11-3 to TRBJ1-1, with D tentatively TRBD1 (6 bases). The CDR3 totals 13 residues. Germline V gene data show CDR1 as SGHNT and CDR2 as YENEEA. CDR3 in DNA: TGTGACAGCAGCTTAGTTCGAACAGGGACGGCTTTCTAT. Amino acid sequence: CDSSLVRTGTAFY.

The rearrangement links TRBV11-1 to TRBJ2-5, with D possibly TRBD1 on 6 matching bases. The V gene's germline CDR1 is SGHAT and CDR2 FQDESV (reference sequence). The CDR3 is made up of 15 amino acids. Between the trimmed V and J ends, which lost 0 bases and 14 bases, there was a span of 22 bases. DNA for the CDR3: TGTGCCAGCAGCTTAGCGATGGACAGAAAAGAGATCCATTACTTC. This gives the protein CASSLAMDRKEIHYF.

Of note for this clonotype: A read error is possible here, since a much larger clone lies one base away. V and J are TRBV20-1 and TRBJ2-3; the D gene is possibly TRBD2 (6 bases). Germline V lookup: CDR1 DFQATT, CDR2 SNEGSKA (reference sequence). The CDR3 sequence is 15 residues long. Trimming left V 6 bases short and J 0 bases short, with 16 bases between. CDR3 sequence reads: CSAPSGEPSTDTQYF. The CDR3 bases are TGCAGTGCCCCCTCGGGGGAGCCTAGCACAGATACGCAGTATTTT.

On this clonotype itself: The conserved phenylalanine or tryptophan is not found at the CDR3 terminus, so this likely reflects a read error. This chain uses TRBV20-1 with TRBJ1-2; 7 bases agree with TRBD1. Germline lookup yields CDR1 DFQATT and CDR2 SNEGSKA (reference sequence). This CDR3 is built from 14 residues. This CDR3 reads CSASLDRVNYGYTS. The CDR3 DNA reads TGCAGTGCTAGCTTAGACAGGGTAAACTATGGTTACACCTCC.